This TCR beta chain was captured in a study of shared clonotypes between healthy human individuals. Study information: Three plates each covered CD4 naive and memory; CD8 naive two, CD8 memory one. Study-level points and caveats: An anticipated effect of sequencing depth on clonotype sharing among donors was recognized.

Germline V CDR1 and CDR2: SGHRS, YFSETQ. V was cut by 7 bases and J by 2 bases, with 12 bases left in between. The CDR3 length is 13 residues. The assay was immunoSEQ multiplex PCR, and TCRdb's table has in-frame clones only and misses some. The data hold about 2,500,000 clones, with roughly 92% observed a single time. With respect to this clone: Its antigen remains unknown.

This receptor was obtained from a man younger than 35 in good health. The sequencing input was naive CD4+ T cells sorted from blood. The subset here: CD45RA+ positively selected. V and J are TRBV5-1 and TRBJ2-5; TRBD1 is a possible D gene (7 bases). CDR3 sequence: CASGGTAQETQYF. The CDR3 DNA reads TGCGCCAGCGGGGGGACAGCTCAAGAGACCCAGTACTTC. The full variable domain, with the rest looked up from reference TRBV5-1 and TRBJ2-5, is KAGVTQTPRYLIKTRGQQVTLSCSPISGHRSVSWYQQTPGQGLQFLFEYFSETQRNKGNFPGRFSGRQFSNSRSEMNVSTLELGDSALYLCASGGTAQETQYFGPGTRLLVL.